The 32 T cell receptor beta chains below were found in one sample sequenced in a study of blood T cell repertoires in COVID-19 (dated by TCRdb to the early 2020s). Library construction relied on the immunoSEQ multiplex PCR assay. The immuneACCESS repertoire file appears here via TCRdb, limited to in-frame rearrangements. These files lack a portion of the clones; in checked studies, under half of the deficit traces to unresolved V genes, and the cause of the others is not known. The sample has 52,000 or so clones on record, 80% to 90% of them singletons. Of the sample, roughly 2.5% falls within the top ten clones. The specimen sequenced was peripheral blood. The receptors here all came from an elderly man with acute or convalescent COVID-19.

V gene TRBV19 combines with J gene TRBJ1-1, with D perhaps TRBD1 (5 bases). Germline V gene lookup returns CDR1 LNHDA and CDR2 SQIVND (reference sequence). With 6 bases removed from V and 1 base from J, the gap between germline ends came to 9 bases. This CDR3 has 13 amino acids. CDR3 nucleotide sequence: TGTGCCAGTAGGATCGACAGGAACACTGAAGCTTTCTTT. It translates to CASRIDRNTEAFF.

The rearrangement joins TRBV19 to TRBJ2-2; D is unclear. The V gene lost 7 bases and the J gene lost 0 bases, with 15 bases spanning the gap. Germline CDR1 LNHDA, CDR2 SQIVND (reference sequence). The CDR3 extends over 16 amino acids. The DNA of the CDR3 is TGTGCCAGTAATCTGGGTGGGCCGGCGAACACCGGGGAGCTGTTTTTT. It yields the protein CASNLGGPANTGELFF.

The V call is TRBV6-5, the J call TRBJ2-1, with a possible D match to TRBD1 (7 bases). The germline V and J ends were trimmed by 6 bases and 0 bases, with 12 bases remaining between them. The V gene's germline CDR1 is MNHEY and CDR2 SVGAGI. The CDR3 runs to 15 residues. CDR3 bases: TGTGCCAGCAGATCCAGGGGGGTCTCCTACAATGAGCAGTTCTTC. This encodes CASRSRGVSYNEQFF.

The chain couples TRBV19 to TRBJ2-2; D might be TRBD2 (5 bases). CDR1 and CDR2 from the germline V gene are LNHDA and SQIVND (reference sequence). This CDR3 spans 15 amino acids. V dropped 4 bases and J dropped 0 bases, with 9 bases sitting between them. CDR3 amino acids: CASSNRGSNTGELFF. CDR3 nucleotide sequence: TGTGCCAGTAGTAACCGCGGGTCGAACACCGGGGAGCTGTTTTTT. Full variable domain (rest looked up from reference TRBV19 and TRBJ2-2): DGGITQSPKYLFRKEGQNVTLSCEQNLNHDAMYWYRQDPGQGLRLIYYSQIVNDFQKGDIAEGYSVSREKKESFPLTVTSAQKNPTAFYLCASSNRGSNTGELFFGEGSRLTVL.

This rearrangement joins TRBV7-9 to TRBJ2-3, with TRBD2 matching over 8 bases. J was trimmed by 0 bases and V by 1 base; bases with no gene match: 3. The CDR3 contains 16 residues. CDR1 and CDR2 from the germline V gene are SEHNR and FQNEAQ (reference sequence). The CDR3 DNA sequence: TGTGCCAGCAGCTTAGGCGGGGGGAAGAGCACAGATACGCAGTATTTT. It specifies CASSLGGGKSTDTQYF.

This clone was recorded once. This sequence joins TRBV7-8 and TRBJ1-1, with 8 bases aligning to TRBD1. The CDR3 spans 15 residues. Germline lookup yields CDR1 SGHVS and CDR2 FQNEAQ. V was pared by 5 bases and J by 3 bases, with 8 bases of the junction left unmatched. DNA for the CDR3: TGTGCCAGCAGCCGCCAACAGGGGGGGGACACTGAAGCTTTCTTT. Encoded protein: CASSRQQGGDTEAFF.

J is TRBJ2-1 and V is TRBV7-2; D not resolved. The CDR3 is 13 residues long. Looked up from germline, CDR1 is SGHTA and CDR2 is FQGNSA. Between the trimmed V and J ends, which lost 5 bases and 5 bases, there was a span of 10 bases. CDR3 bases: TGTGCCAGCAGCCCTGCCCGGGACAATGAGCAGTTCTTC. Translation gives CASSPARDNEQFF.

This rearrangement joins TRBV5-1 to TRBJ2-2, with TRBD2 matching 8 bases. Germline V CDR1 and CDR2: SGHRS, YFSETQ. The CDR3 runs 15 residues. The J segment lost 6 bases and the V segment lost 4 bases, leaving 8 bases of the junction unmatched. The CDR3: CASSEGLVRSGELFF. CDR3 coding DNA: TGCGCCAGCAGCGAGGGACTAGTTCGCTCCGGGGAGCTGTTTTTT.

The chain employs TRBV2 and TRBJ1-6, with 9 nucleotides matching TRBD1. Germline CDR1 SNHLY, CDR2 FYNNEI. The CDR3 runs to 15 residues. With V trimmed by 6 bases and J by 8 bases, 8 bases remained unmatched. For the CDR3, the DNA is TGTGCCAGCAGCTCGGGACAGGGATTTTATTCACCCCTCCACTTT. This sequence encodes CASSSGQGFYSPLHF. Full variable domain (outside the CDR3, taken from reference TRBV2 and TRBJ1-6): EPEVTQTPSHQVTQMGQEVILRCVPISNHLYFYWYRQILGQKVEFLVSFYNNEISEKSEIFDDQFSVERPDGSNFTLKIRSTKLEDSAMYFCASSSGQGFYSPLHFGNGTRLTVT.

J is TRBJ1-2 and V is TRBV9, with 7 bases aligning to TRBD1. V gave up 4 bases and J gave up 3 bases; unmatched junction bases: 12. Germline V lookup: CDR1 SGDLS, CDR2 YYNGEE. The CDR3 is made up of 16 amino acids. CDR3 bases: TGTGCCAGCAGCCCCAGGGGGGACCCGACGGACTATGGCTACACCTTC. This gives the protein CASSPRGDPTDYGYTF.

The V gene is TRBV2, the J gene TRBJ2-7; 10 positions match TRBD1. V lost 4 bases and J lost 3; bases outside the gene matches: 3. The CDR3 consists of 14 residues. Looked up from germline, CDR1 is SNHLY and CDR2 is FYNNEI. CDR3 nucleotide sequence: TGTGCCAGCAGTGCGGGACAGGGGCGCTACGAGCAGTACTTC. It is translated as CASSAGQGRYEQYF.

This chain joins TRBV7-9 and TRBJ1-1; D gene uncertain. The CDR3 is 16 amino acids. V was cut by 8 bases and J by 0 bases, with 19 bases left in between. Germline CDR1 is SEHNR and CDR2 is FQNEAQ (reference sequence). In DNA, the CDR3 is TGTGCCAGCCAAGGTCCTCTCGGCAGGTTGAACACTGAAGCTTTCTTT. Its protein product is CASQGPLGRLNTEAFF.

This clone was counted once. The rearrangement uses TRBV11-2 and TRBJ2-3; 13 bases are a match to TRBD2. This CDR3 is built from 16 residues. The germline CDR1 and CDR2 sequences are SGHAT and FQNNGV. V shed 5 bases, J shed 4 bases, and the junction held 6 bases outside the gene matches. Here the CDR3 reads CASSQRTSGGSDTQYF. The CDR3 DNA reads as TGTGCCAGCAGCCAGAGGACTAGCGGGGGATCAGATACGCAGTATTTT.

The chain links TRBV4-1 to TRBJ1-3; unclear D gene. The V end lost 3 bases, the J end lost 0 bases, and 9 bases lay between the germline ends. This CDR3 region has 15 residues. The germline V gene encodes CDR1 MGHRA and CDR2 YSYEKL. In DNA form, the CDR3 reads TGCGCCAGCAGCCAGGCCAGTTCCTCTGGAAACACCATATATTTT. It codes for CASSQASSSGNTIYF.

CDR3 region: CASSLGPGGPETQYF. DNA of the CDR3: TGTGCCAGCAGCTTAGGCCCAGGGGGCCCAGAGACCCAGTACTTC. The V and J genes are TRBV7-9 and TRBJ2-5; 8 bases map to TRBD1. V was pared by 1 base and J by 4 bases, with 5 bases of the junction left unmatched. Germline values: CDR1 SEHNR, CDR2 FQNEAQ (reference sequence). This CDR3 is 15 amino acids long. Together with reference TRBV7-9 and TRBJ2-5, the CDR3 gives the full variable domain: DTGVSQNPRHKITKRGQNVTFRCDPISEHNRLYWYRQTLGQGPEFLTYFQNEAQLEKSRLLSDRFSAERPKGSFSTLEIQRTEQGDSAMYLCASSLGPGGPETQYFGPGTRLLVL.

J is TRBJ2-3 and V is TRBV19, with TRBD2 identical over 7 bases. V was clipped by 3 bases and J by 1 base; unmatched bases: 4. This CDR3 region has 15 residues. Germline assignment: CDR1 LNHDA and CDR2 SQIVND (reference sequence). The CDR3 DNA follows: TGTGCCAGTAGTATCCAGCGGGGTGGCACAGATACGCAGTATTTT. This codes for CASSIQRGGTDTQYF.

The J gene is TRBJ1-2, the V gene TRBV18; D is unclear. The CDR3 is 14 residues long. Trimming left V 2 bases short and J 4 bases short, with 11 bases between. CDR1 is KGHSH, CDR2 LQKENI, per germline. The CDR3: CASSPEQLFYGYTF. CDR3 DNA sequence: TGTGCCAGCTCACCAGAACAATTGTTCTATGGCTACACCTTC.

The rearrangement joins TRBV5-8 to TRBJ2-3; D call uncertain. Germline assignment: CDR1 SGHTS and CDR2 YDEGEE. The V end was cut by 0 bases, the J end by 3 bases, with 11 bases between. This CDR3 has 15 residues. The CDR3: CASSLGATRTDTQYF. The CDR3 nucleotides are TGTGCCAGCAGCTTGGGAGCTACGAGGACAGATACGCAGTATTTT.

The chain joins TRBV30 to TRBJ1-3; D possibly corresponds to TRBD1 (6 bases). The length of the CDR3 is 16 residues. The germline V and J ends were trimmed by 2 bases and 0 bases, with 14 bases remaining between them. The germline CDR1 and CDR2 sequences are GTSNPN and SVGIG (reference sequence). The CDR3: CAWSIKGGPSGNTIYF. The CDR3 nucleotides are TGTGCCTGGAGTATCAAAGGGGGACCCTCTGGAAACACCATATATTTT.

The chain recombines TRBV3-1 (or the pseudogene TRBV3-2) with TRBJ1-2; unclear D gene. The V end lost 4 bases, the J end lost 8 bases, and 20 bases lay between the germline ends. This CDR3 contains 15 residues. Germline CDR1 and CDR2: LGHDT and YNNKEL (reference sequence). The CDR3 loop reads CASSPRDRLSRGYTF. The CDR3 region has the DNA TGTGCCAGCAGCCCCCGTGATCGGCTGTCTAGGGGCTACACCTTC.

The chain couples TRBV12-3 or TRBV12-4 to TRBJ2-1; 8 positions match TRBD2. Unmatched junction bases numbered 7, after V lost 6 bases and J lost 9 bases. This CDR3 comprises 13 residues. The chain's CDR3 is CASRTDRGGEQFF. In nucleotides, the CDR3 is TGTGCCAGCAGAACTGACCGGGGGGGTGAGCAGTTCTTC.

V usage is TRBV7-2 and J usage is TRBJ2-1; TRBD2 matches at 7 bases. The CDR3 extends over 18 amino acids. The trim removed 1 base at V and 3 bases at J, leaving 12 bases unmatched. Germline CDR1 SGHTA, CDR2 FQGNSA. The CDR3 DNA follows: TGTGCCAGCAGCTTAGTTTCAAGTAGCGGGCGTTTCTACAATGAGCAGTTCTTC. This encodes CASSLVSSSGRFYNEQFF.

The chain has TRBV3-1 (or the pseudogene TRBV3-2) and TRBJ1-4, with TRBD1 as a possible D gene (5 bases). This CDR3 region has 15 residues. The V and J ends lost 1 base and 8 bases respectively, with 14 bases between them. Germline-derived CDR1 and CDR2 are LGHDT and YNNKEL (reference sequence). In DNA form, the CDR3 reads TGTGCCAGCAGCCAAGGTAGGGGATTGAAAGAAAAACTGTTTTTT. This codes for CASSQGRGLKEKLFF.

J is TRBJ2-3 and V is TRBV2; 10 nucleotides line up with TRBD2. The CDR3 runs to 15 residues. The J segment lost 13 bases and the V segment lost 0 bases, leaving 10 bases of the junction unmatched. Germline lookup yields CDR1 SNHLY and CDR2 FYNNEI. DNA for the CDR3: TGTGCCAGCAGTGAAGCGCTGTCTAGCGGGGGCCCAAAGTATTTT. Translated: CASSEALSSGGPKYF.

The rearrangement joins TRBV19 to TRBJ1-2; TRBD1 agrees at 7 bases. The trim removed 6 bases at V and 7 bases at J, leaving 5 bases unmatched. CDR1 and CDR2 from the germline V gene are LNHDA and SQIVND (reference sequence). The CDR3 runs 12 residues. The CDR3 reads CASSNRGSGYTF. CDR3 DNA: TGTGCCAGTAGCAACAGGGGTTCTGGCTACACCTTC.

V usage is TRBV5-1 and J usage is TRBJ1-3, with 8 bases fitting TRBD1. In germline, CDR1 is SGHRS, CDR2 YFSETQ. The CDR3 covers 20 residues. V gave up 5 bases and J gave up 3 bases; unmatched junction bases: 22. The CDR3 nucleotides are TGCGCCAGCAGATCGGGACAGGAGGGCATATTCCTTACCCTTGGAAACACCATATATTTT. Translating it yields CASRSGQEGIFLTLGNTIYF.

The chain has TRBV6-5 and TRBJ2-1; D ambiguous. The V gene's germline CDR1 is MNHEY and CDR2 SVGAGI. The CDR3 totals 13 residues. With 7 bases removed from V and 3 bases from J, the gap between germline ends came to 10 bases. CDR3 DNA sequence: TGTGCCAGCATGAATAGCAACTACAATGAGCAGTTCTTC. Protein sequence: CASMNSNYNEQFF.

The chain recombines TRBV30 with TRBJ2-6; 7 bases are shared with TRBD2. V lost 3 bases to trimming and J lost 3 bases; unmatched junction nucleotides: 11. There are 17 residues in the CDR3. CDR1 is GTSNPN and CDR2 is SVGIG in the germline V gene (reference sequence). The CDR3 region has the DNA TGTGCCTGGAGGGGTCAGGGAGGGAGGAGTGGGGCCAACGTCCTGACTTTC. As protein: CAWRGQGGRSGANVLTF. The variable domain in full, with the rest retrieved from reference TRBV30 and TRBJ2-6, is SQTIHQWPATLVQPVGSPLSLECTVEGTSNPNLYWYRQAAGRGLQLLFYSVGIGQISSEVPQNLSASRPQDRQFILSSKKLLLSDSGFYLCAWRGQGGRSGANVLTFGAGSRLTVL.

The chain links TRBV9 to TRBJ2-1; 7 positions agree with TRBD1. Trimming at V came to 3 bases and at J to 0 bases, leaving 9 bases not matched to a gene. Per the germline V gene, CDR1 is SGDLS and CDR2 is YYNGEE. This CDR3 region has 17 residues. CDR3 nucleotides: TGTGCCAGCAGCGCCCGAGGGGGCCTTAGCTCCTACAATGAGCAGTTCTTC. It encodes CASSARGGLSSYNEQFF.

V and J are TRBV6-6 and TRBJ1-5, with D maybe TRBD1 (5 bases). CDR1 and CDR2 from the germline V gene are MNHNY and SVGAGI (reference sequence). With 2 bases removed from V and 5 bases from J, the gap between germline ends came to 10 bases. The CDR3 consists of 14 residues. The CDR3 DNA follows: TGTGCCAGCAGTTACGACAGCCCCTATCAGCCCCAGCATTTT. This encodes CASSYDSPYQPQHF.

Sample share makes this clone medium-sized. The genes are TRBV12-5 and TRBJ2-3, with 14 positions matching TRBD2. With V trimmed by 6 bases and J by 5 bases, 7 bases remained unmatched. The CDR3 spans 16 residues. Germline CDR1 and CDR2: LGHNT and FRNRAP. Here the CDR3 DNA reads TGTGCTAGTGGGGCGACTAGCGGGGGGGCCGAAGATACGCAGTATTTT. It codes for CASGATSGGAEDTQYF.

V usage is TRBV9 and J usage is TRBJ2-1; maybe TRBD2 (5 bases). This CDR3 is 14 amino acids long. The ends were cut back, 3 bases at V and 1 base at J, with 8 bases in the middle. Germline CDR1 is SGDLS and CDR2 is YYNGEE. The CDR3 region is CASSGRGSYNEQFF. CDR3 nucleotide sequence: TGTGCCAGCAGCGGTCGGGGATCCTACAATGAGCAGTTCTTC.